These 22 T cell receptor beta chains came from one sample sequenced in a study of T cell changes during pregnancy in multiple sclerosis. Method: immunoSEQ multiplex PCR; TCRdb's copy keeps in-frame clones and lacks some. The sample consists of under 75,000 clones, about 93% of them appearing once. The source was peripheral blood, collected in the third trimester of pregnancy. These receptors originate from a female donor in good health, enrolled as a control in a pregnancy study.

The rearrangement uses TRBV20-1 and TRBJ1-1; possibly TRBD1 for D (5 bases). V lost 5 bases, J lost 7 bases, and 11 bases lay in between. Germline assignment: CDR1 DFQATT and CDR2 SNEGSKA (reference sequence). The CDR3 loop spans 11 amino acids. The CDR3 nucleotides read TGCAGTGCTCGGGGGACTGGTGAAGCTTTCTTT. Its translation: CSARGTGEAFF.

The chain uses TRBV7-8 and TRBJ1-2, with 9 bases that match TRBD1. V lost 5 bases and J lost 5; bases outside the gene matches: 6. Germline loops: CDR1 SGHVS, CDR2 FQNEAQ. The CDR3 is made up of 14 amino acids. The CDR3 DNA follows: TGTGCCAGCAGCAAGGGACAGGGAGGGTATGGCTACACCTTC. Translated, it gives CASSKGQGGYGYTF.

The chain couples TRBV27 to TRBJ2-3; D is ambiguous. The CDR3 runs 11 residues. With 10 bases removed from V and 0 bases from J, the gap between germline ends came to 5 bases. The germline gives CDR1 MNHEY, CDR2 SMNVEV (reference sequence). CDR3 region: CAISSTDTQYF. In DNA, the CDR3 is TGTGCCATCTCTAGCACAGATACGCAGTATTTT.

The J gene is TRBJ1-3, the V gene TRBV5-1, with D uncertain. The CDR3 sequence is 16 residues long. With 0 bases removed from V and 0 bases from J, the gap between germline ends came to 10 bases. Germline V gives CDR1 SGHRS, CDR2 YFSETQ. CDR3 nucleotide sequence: TGCGCCAGCAGCTTGGGGTTGTCAGACTCTGGAAACACCATATATTTT. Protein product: CASSLGLSDSGNTIYF.

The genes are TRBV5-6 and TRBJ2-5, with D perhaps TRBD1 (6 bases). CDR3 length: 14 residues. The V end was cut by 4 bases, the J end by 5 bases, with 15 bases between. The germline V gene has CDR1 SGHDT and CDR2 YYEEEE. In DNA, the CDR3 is TGTGCCAGCAGCCCAGGGACATTCACGGAGACCCAGTACTTC. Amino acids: CASSPGTFTETQYF. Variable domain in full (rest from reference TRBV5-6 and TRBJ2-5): DAGVTQSPTHLIKTRGQQVTLRCSPKSGHDTVSWYQQALGQGPQFIFQYYEEEERQRGNFPDRFSGHQFPNYSSELNVNALLLGDSALYLCASSPGTFTETQYFGPGTRLLVL.

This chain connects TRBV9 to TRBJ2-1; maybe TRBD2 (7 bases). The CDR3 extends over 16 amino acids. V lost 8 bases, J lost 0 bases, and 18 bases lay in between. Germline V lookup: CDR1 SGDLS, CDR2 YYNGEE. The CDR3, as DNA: TGTGCCAGTACCTGGGGGGGGGCCAGCTCCTACAATGAGCAGTTCTTC. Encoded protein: CASTWGGASSYNEQFF. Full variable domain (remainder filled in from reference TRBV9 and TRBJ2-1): DSGVTQTPKHLITATGQRVTLRCSPRSGDLSVYWYQQSLDQGLQFLIQYYNGEERAKGNILERFSAQQFPDLHSELNLSSLELGDSALYFCASTWGGASSYNEQFFGPGTRLTVL.

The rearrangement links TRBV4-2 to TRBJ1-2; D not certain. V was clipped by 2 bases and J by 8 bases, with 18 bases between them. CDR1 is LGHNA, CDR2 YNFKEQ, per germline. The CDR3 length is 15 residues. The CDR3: CASSQSTGTKEGYTF. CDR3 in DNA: TGTGCCAGCAGCCAATCAACCGGCACCAAGGAGGGCTACACCTTC.

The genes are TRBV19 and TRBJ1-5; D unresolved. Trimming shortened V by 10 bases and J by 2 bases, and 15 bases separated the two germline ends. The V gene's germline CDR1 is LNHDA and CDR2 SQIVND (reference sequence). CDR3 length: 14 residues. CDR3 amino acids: CATPWAERNQPQHF. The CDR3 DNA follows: TGTGCCACCCCGTGGGCAGAACGCAATCAGCCCCAGCATTTT.

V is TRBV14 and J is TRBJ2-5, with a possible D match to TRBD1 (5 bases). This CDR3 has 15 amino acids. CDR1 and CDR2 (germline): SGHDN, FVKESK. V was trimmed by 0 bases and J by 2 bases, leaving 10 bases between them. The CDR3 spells CASSQEKRQQETQYF. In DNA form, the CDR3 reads TGTGCCAGCAGCCAAGAGAAAAGACAGCAAGAGACCCAGTACTTC.

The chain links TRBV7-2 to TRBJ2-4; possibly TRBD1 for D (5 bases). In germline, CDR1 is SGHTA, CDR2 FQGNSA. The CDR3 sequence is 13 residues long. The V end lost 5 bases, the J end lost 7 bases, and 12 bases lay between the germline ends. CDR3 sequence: CASSVDSPNIQYF. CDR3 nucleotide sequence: TGTGCCAGCAGCGTTGACAGCCCCAACATTCAGTACTTC.

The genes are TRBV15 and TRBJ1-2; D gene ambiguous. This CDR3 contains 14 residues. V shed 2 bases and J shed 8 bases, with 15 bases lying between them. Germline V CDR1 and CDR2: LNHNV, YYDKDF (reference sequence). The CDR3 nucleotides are TGTGCCACCAGCAGAACGGAGGCGGCAAACGGCTACACCTTC. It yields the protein CATSRTEAANGYTF.

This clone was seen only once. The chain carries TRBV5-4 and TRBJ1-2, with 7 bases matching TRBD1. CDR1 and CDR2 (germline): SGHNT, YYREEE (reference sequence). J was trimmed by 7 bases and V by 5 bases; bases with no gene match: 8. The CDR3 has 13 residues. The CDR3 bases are TGTGCCAGCAGGGGCGACAGGGCGTTTGGCTACACCTTC. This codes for CASRGDRAFGYTF.

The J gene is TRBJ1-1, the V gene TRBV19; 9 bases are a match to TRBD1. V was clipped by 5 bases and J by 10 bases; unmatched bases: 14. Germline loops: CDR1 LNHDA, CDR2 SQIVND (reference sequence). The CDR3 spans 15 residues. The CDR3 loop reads CASSSPTRDRVRAFF. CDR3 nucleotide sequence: TGTGCCAGTAGTTCCCCCACCCGGGACAGGGTAAGAGCTTTCTTT.

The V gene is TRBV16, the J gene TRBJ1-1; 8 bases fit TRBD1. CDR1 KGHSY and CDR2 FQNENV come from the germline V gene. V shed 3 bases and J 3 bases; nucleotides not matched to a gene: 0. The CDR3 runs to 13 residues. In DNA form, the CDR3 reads TGTGCCAGCAGCCAGGACAGGGACACTGAAGCTTTCTTT. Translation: CASSQDRDTEAFF.

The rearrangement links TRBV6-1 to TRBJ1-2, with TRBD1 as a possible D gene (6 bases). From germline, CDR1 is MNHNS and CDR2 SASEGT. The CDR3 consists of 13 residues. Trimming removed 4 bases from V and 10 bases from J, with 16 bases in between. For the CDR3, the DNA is TGTGCCAGCAGTGCGATTCCAGGGGTTGACTACACCTTC. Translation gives CASSAIPGVDYTF.

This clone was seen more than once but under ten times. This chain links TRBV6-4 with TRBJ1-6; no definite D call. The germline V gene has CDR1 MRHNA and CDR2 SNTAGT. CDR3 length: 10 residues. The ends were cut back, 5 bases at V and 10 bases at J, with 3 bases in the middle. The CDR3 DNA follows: TGTGCCAGCAGTATATCACCCCTCCACTTT. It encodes CASSISPLHF.

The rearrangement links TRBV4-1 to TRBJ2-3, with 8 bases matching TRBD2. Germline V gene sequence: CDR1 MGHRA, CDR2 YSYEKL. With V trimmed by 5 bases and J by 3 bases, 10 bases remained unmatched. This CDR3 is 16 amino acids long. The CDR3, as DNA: TGCGCCAGCAGCTGGGGGGCGGGGGGCGTTACAGATACGCAGTATTTT. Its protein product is CASSWGAGGVTDTQYF.

The chain's CDR3 is CASSLDPSYEQYF. Written as DNA, the CDR3 is TGTGCCAGCAGCTTAGATCCTTCCTACGAGCAGTACTTC. The chain has TRBV7-2 and TRBJ2-7; D gene ambiguous. CDR3 length: 13 amino acids. The germline gives CDR1 SGHTA, CDR2 FQGNSA. V lost 1 base, J lost 1 base, and 5 bases lay in between.

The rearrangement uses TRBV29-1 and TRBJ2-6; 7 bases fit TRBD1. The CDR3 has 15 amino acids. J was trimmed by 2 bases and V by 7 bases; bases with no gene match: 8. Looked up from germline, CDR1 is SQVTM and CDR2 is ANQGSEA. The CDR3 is CSALDRRTGANVLTF. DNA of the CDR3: TGCAGCGCCTTGGACAGGAGGACTGGGGCCAACGTCCTGACTTTC.

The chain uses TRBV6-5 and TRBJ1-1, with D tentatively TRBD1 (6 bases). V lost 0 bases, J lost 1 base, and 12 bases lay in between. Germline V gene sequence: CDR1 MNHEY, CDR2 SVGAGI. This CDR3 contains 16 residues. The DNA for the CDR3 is TGTGCCAGCAGTTACTCGATATGGGGGCAGAACACTGAAGCTTTCTTT. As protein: CASSYSIWGQNTEAFF.

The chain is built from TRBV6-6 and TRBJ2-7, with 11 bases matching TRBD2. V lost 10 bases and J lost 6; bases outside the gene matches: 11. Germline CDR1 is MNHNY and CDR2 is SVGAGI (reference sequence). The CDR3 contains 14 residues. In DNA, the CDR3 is TGTGCCATCAATAGCGGGGGGGCCACGGGCGAGCAGTACTTC. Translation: CAINSGGATGEQYF.

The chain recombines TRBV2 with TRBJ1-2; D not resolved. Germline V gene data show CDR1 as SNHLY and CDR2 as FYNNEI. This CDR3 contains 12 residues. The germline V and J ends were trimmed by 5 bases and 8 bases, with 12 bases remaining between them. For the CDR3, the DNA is TGTGCCAGCAGTACCGCGGGGAAAGGCTACACCTTC. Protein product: CASSTAGKGYTF. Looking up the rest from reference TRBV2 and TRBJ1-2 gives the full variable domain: EPEVTQTPSHQVTQMGQEVILRCVPISNHLYFYWYRQILGQKVEFLVSFYNNEISEKSEIFDDQFSVERPDGSNFTLKIRSTKLEDSAMYFCASSTAGKGYTFGSGTRLTVV.